This T cell receptor (beta chain) was obtained from a study of shared clonotypes between healthy human individuals. The CDR3 is 15 residues long. J was trimmed by 4 bases and V by 5 bases; bases with no gene match: 8. CDR1 is LNHNV and CDR2 is YYDKDF in the germline V gene (reference sequence). This clone was seen at least ten times. The authors' processing: Filtering differed, since immunoSEQ gave only junction sequences and no quality scores. Assay: immunoSEQ multiplex PCR; the TCRdb copy retains only in-frame clones and omits some. V and J calls and clone size are given by that table; D and trimming were obtained from the DNA. The sample lists about half a million clones, around 73% occurring once. Genomic DNA from unsorted samples was obtained from around 100 million PBMCs (per sample).

The TCR originated in a middle-aged woman in good health. Some clones in this sample may be carry-over from other donors' samples. Sequenced: PBMCs. The V call is TRBV15, the J call TRBJ1-2, with 9 bases matching TRBD1. The CDR3 DNA is TGTGCCACCAGCCCCCGGGACAGGGTAGCCTATGGCTACACCTTC. The encoded protein is CATSPRDRVAYGYTF.